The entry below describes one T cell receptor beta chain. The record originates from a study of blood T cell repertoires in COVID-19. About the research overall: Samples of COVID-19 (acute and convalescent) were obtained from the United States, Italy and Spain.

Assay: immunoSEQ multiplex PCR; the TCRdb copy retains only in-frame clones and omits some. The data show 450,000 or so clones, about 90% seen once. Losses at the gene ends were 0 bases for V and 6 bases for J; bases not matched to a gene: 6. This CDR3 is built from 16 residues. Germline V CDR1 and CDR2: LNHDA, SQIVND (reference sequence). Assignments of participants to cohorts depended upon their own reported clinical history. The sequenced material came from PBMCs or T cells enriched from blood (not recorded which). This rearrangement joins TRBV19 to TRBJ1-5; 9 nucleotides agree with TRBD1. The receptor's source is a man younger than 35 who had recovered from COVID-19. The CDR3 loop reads CASSIEGQGTAQPQHF. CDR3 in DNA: TGTGCCAGTAGTATAGAGGGACAGGGAACCGCTCAGCCCCAGCATTTT.